The subject of this entry is one TCR beta chain. TCRdb's table, derived via immunoSEQ multiplex PCR, lists solely in-frame clones and lacks some. In the table there are around 66,000 clones, roughly 95% of which are singletons. This record belongs to a study of T cells after posttransplantation cyclophosphamide. The CDR3 sequence is 15 residues long. CDR1 and CDR2 from the germline V gene are MGHRA and YSYEKL. V lost 0 bases, J lost 7 bases, and 13 bases lay in between. Source material: PBMCs. V is TRBV4-1 and J is TRBJ1-5; the D is unclear. The TCR originated in a woman aged 25 to 39 in good health and a related stem cell transplant donor. CDR3 sequence reads: CASSQDPGGGQPQHF. The CDR3 DNA is TGCGCCAGCAGCCAAGATCCGGGTGGAGGGCAGCCCCAGCATTTT.